This T cell receptor (beta chain) was recovered during a study of Ad26.COV2.S vaccination and SARS-CoV-2 variants. Regarding the study as a whole: Responses of spike-specific T cells (both CD8+ and CD4+) reportedly showed substantial breadth after vaccination.

Assay: immunoSEQ multiplex PCR; the TCRdb copy retains only in-frame clones and omits some. The top ten hold about 1.5% of the sample, which has about 680,000 clones, 89% seen once. Specified treatment: around 19 received Ad26.COV2.S at low or high dose, single or two shots; several received placebo; per-sample allocation not given. Sample collection was performed on day 63 after the first vaccine or placebo injection. Concerning this clone itself: Its cognate antigen is unknown.

The input for sequencing was peripheral blood, taken in a trial of Ad26.COV2.S vaccine versus placebo. The receptor's source is a person aged 18-60 years who received the Ad26.COV2.S COVID-19 vaccine or a placebo.

The CDR3 region has the DNA TGTGCCAGTAGCCCCGAGGACAGAAAGGAAGCTTTCTTT. Its protein product is CASSPEDRKEAFF. The chain carries TRBV19 and TRBJ1-1; the D gene is possibly TRBD1 (6 bases). The length of the CDR3 is 13 residues. Germline loops: CDR1 LNHDA, CDR2 SQIVND (reference sequence). Trimming removed 6 bases at V and 8 bases at J, with 16 bases between.